The rows below give T cell receptor beta chains drawn from one sample of a study of blood T cell repertoires in COVID-19. Repertoires were generated with immunoSEQ multiplex PCR, while TCRdb's copy carries only in-frame clones and drops some. The data contain roughly 110,000 clones, about four fifths of them seen just once; the ten biggest clones take up 4% to 5.5%. Sequenced material: peripheral blood. These receptors were collected from a human donor in a cohort sampled during active COVID-19. Each CDR3 is given without its conserved first and last residue.

J gene | V gene | CDR3 protein
TRBJ2-1 | TRBV27 | ASSLSIVSLYNEQF
TRBJ1-6 | TRBV6-1 | ASSEIRGSPLH
TRBJ2-1 | TRBV5-3 | ARSLQDRLAGVDEQF
TRBJ2-7 | TRBV14 | ASSRSLATEQY
TRBJ2-7 | TRBV6-2/TRBV6-3 | ASSKTGSYEQY
TRBJ2-2 | TRBV4-2 | ASSQSLGLAGVVGELF
TRBJ2-1 | TRBV5-8 | ASSLDTSGASYNEQF
TRBJ1-3 | TRBV6-6 | AGGGSSGNTIY
TRBJ1-3 | TRBV7-8 | ASSPTPGQISGNTIY
TRBJ1-5 | TRBV7-9 | ASSLVRGPYSNQPQH
TRBJ2-1 | TRBV5-4 | ASSLGTSGSRNEQF
TRBJ1-5 | TRBV20-1 | SASQGRAGNQPQH
TRBJ1-5 | TRBV4-3 | ASSPTGQGSQPQH
TRBJ1-3 | TRBV5-5 | ASSRDRGDGNTIY
TRBJ1-1 | TRBV7-2 | ASSFLVGVNTEAF
TRBJ2-2 | TRBV18 | ASSPLGTGVTGELF
TRBJ1-2 | TRBV7-2 | ASSQSLLLNYGYT
TRBJ2-5 | TRBV24-1 | ATSEAGTGTGLRQY
TRBJ1-2 | TRBV3-1/TRBV3-2 | ASSQAEGYGYT
TRBJ2-5 | TRBV27 | ASSFRREGQETQY
TRBJ1-5 | TRBV15 | ATSGQGNQPQH
TRBJ1-3 | TRBV15 | ATSRDSTLGNTIY
TRBJ2-3 | TRBV27 | ASSFSGSGDTQY
TRBJ1-1 | TRBV4-3 | ASSQERGGAF